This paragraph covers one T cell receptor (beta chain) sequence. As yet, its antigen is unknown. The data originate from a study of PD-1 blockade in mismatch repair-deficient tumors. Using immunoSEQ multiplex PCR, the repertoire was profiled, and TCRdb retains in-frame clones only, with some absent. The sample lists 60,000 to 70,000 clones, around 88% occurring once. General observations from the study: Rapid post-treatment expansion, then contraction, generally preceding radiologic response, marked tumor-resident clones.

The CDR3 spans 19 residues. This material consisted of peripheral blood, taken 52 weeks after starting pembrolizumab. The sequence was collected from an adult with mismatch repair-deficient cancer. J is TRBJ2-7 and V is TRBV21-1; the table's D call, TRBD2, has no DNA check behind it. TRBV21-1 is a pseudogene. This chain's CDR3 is CASSPRRSVFSGVSDEQYF. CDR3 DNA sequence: TGTGCCAGCAGCCCGCGTCGGAGCGTTTTTTCGGGAGTGAGCGACGAGCAGTACTTC.